This T cell receptor beta chain appears in the sequencing data of a study of shared clonotypes between healthy human individuals. V shed 0 bases, J shed 1 base, and the junction held 7 bases outside the gene matches. The germline V gene has CDR1 MGHRA and CDR2 YSYEKL. There are 18 residues in the CDR3. Method: immunoSEQ multiplex PCR; TCRdb's copy keeps in-frame clones and lacks some. The sample contains about 2.4 million clones, approximately 93% of which appear only once. The specimen was naive CD4+ T cells from PBMCs. The subset denotes: CD45RA+ positively selected. The source of this sequence is a man aged 18 to 30 in good health. Some clones in this sample may be carry-over from other donors' samples. The chain joins TRBV4-1 to TRBJ2-3, with 10 bases aligning to TRBD2. The CDR3 region is CASSQDPRLAGGTDTQYF. CDR3 coding DNA: TGCGCCAGCAGCCAAGATCCCCGGCTAGCGGGAGGCACAGATACGCAGTATTTT.